This record looks at one T cell receptor beta chain sequence and its context. This sample was included in a study of Ad26.COV2.S vaccination and SARS-CoV-2 variants. Between the trimmed V and J ends, which lost 5 bases and 1 base, there was a span of 8 bases. The CDR3 has 13 residues. Germline-derived CDR1 and CDR2 are LNHDA and SQIVND (reference sequence). Treatment reported: some 19 received Ad26.COV2.S at low or high dose, single or two shots; about 5 received placebo; per-sample allocation not given. Following the first vaccine or placebo injection, samples were taken on day 63. Produced via immunoSEQ multiplex PCR; TCRdb's table is partial and in-frame only. Among hundreds of thousands of clones, about 90% were seen once, and the ten largest hold 1.5%.

Sequenced material: peripheral blood, taken in a trial of Ad26.COV2.S vaccine versus placebo. The V and J genes are TRBV19 and TRBJ1-1; no clear D gene. This TCR came from a person aged 18 to 59 who received the Ad26.COV2.S COVID-19 vaccine or a placebo. CDR3 in DNA: TGTGCCAGTAGTTGGGAGGGGAACACTGAAGCTTTCTTT. This translates into CASSWEGNTEAFF.